The 9 T cell receptor beta chains below come from one sample, sequenced in a study of shared clonotypes between healthy human individuals (dated by TCRdb to about 2020). Library construction relied on the immunoSEQ multiplex PCR assay. In TCRdb, the immuneACCESS table is reduced to in-frame sequences with V and J assigned. These tables do not hold every clone; where another copy was compared, an unresolved V gene accounts for under half, and the others remain unexplained. Within this sample are 2 million to 2.5 million clones, with about 95% of them counted one time only. The top ten hold more than 0.95% of the sample. CD8 naive samples were CD45RO-negative cells positively selected for CCR7, giving a CD45RA+CCR7+ population that excluded TemRA cells. What was sequenced was naive CD8+ T cells sorted from blood. According to the study, the label for this sample's cell subset or site signals: CD45RA+CCR7+. The origin of the receptors is a man aged 18-30 years in good health.

V gene TRBV30 combines with J gene TRBJ2-7, with 7 bases identical to TRBD1. In germline, CDR1 is GTSNPN, CDR2 SVGIG (reference sequence). Trimming took 2 bases from V and 2 from J; bases not matched to a gene: 3. This CDR3 contains 13 residues. The CDR3 DNA reads TGTGCCTGGAGTAGGGACAGCACCTACGAGCAGTACTTC. It is translated as CAWSRDSTYEQYF. The whole variable domain, remainder taken from reference TRBV30 and TRBJ2-7, is SQTIHQWPATLVQPVGSPLSLECTVEGTSNPNLYWYRQAAGRGLQLLFYSVGIGQISSEVPQNLSASRPQDRQFILSSKKLLLSDSGFYLCAWSRDSTYEQYFGPGTRLTVT.

The J gene is TRBJ2-7, the V gene TRBV10-3, with D unresolved. Between the trimmed V and J ends, which lost 2 bases and 1 base, there was a span of 9 bases. Per germline, CDR1 ENHRY and CDR2 SYGVKD. This CDR3 has 14 residues. The CDR3 DNA follows: TGTGCCATCAGTGAGCCGGACGGTTCCTACGAGCAGTACTTC. Protein product: CAISEPDGSYEQYF.

Turning to this clone: This same CDR3 is encoded by further DNA sequences in the sample. The V gene is TRBV18, the J gene TRBJ2-1; D gene unclear. Germline V gives CDR1 KGHSH, CDR2 LQKENI. Trimming left V 2 bases short and J 4 bases short, with 6 bases between. The CDR3 extends over 13 amino acids. In DNA, the CDR3 is TGTGCCAGCTCACCAGACCTATACAATGAGCAGTTCTTC. Translated: CASSPDLYNEQFF.

CDR3 DNA sequence: TGTGCCAGCAGTGAAGCACTCGTCGAAAAACTGTTTTTT. This translates into CASSEALVEKLFF. The V and J genes are TRBV6-1 and TRBJ1-4, with D unresolved. Trimming took 0 bases from V and 8 from J, leaving 7 bases between them. The CDR3 sequence is 13 residues long. CDR1 MNHNS and CDR2 SASEGT come from the germline V gene.

About this clone: Within the sample, other DNA sequences also encode this same CDR3. The DNA of the CDR3 is TGTGCCAGCAGCCCTGGTTCGCAAGAGACCCAGTACTTC. Protein product: CASSPGSQETQYF. The gene calls are TRBV5-6 and TRBJ2-5; D gene unclear. The CDR3 spans 13 residues. With 4 bases removed from V and 2 bases from J, the gap between germline ends came to 9 bases. CDR1 SGHDT and CDR2 YYEEEE come from the germline V gene.

The V call is TRBV6-5, the J call TRBJ2-1; tentatively, D is TRBD1 or TRBD2 (6 bases each). There are 14 residues in the CDR3. Germline CDR1 and CDR2: MNHEY and SVGAGI. The V end lost 8 bases, the J end lost 6 bases, and 17 bases lay between the germline ends. Written as DNA, the CDR3 is TGTGCCAGCGGAATCCTAAAGGGGGGCAATGAGCAGTTCTTC. Protein: CASGILKGGNEQFF.

In DNA form, the CDR3 reads TGTGCCAGCAGTTTTACCAGGGGGCAAAACGAGCAGTACTTC. Its translation is CASSFTRGQNEQYF. The chain couples TRBV28 to TRBJ2-7, with 8 bases lining up with TRBD1. V shed 3 bases, J shed 5 bases, and the junction held 6 bases outside the gene matches. From germline, CDR1 is MDHEN and CDR2 SYDVKM. The length of the CDR3 is 14 residues.

This clone showed up just a few times. The same CDR3 is also encoded by other DNA sequences in this sample. The rearrangement joins TRBV5-1 to TRBJ2-2, with D perhaps matching TRBD2 (6 bases). This CDR3 comprises 14 residues. V was clipped by 3 bases and J by 2 bases, with 8 bases between them. Germline-derived CDR1 and CDR2 are SGHRS and YFSETQ. CDR3 DNA: TGCGCCAGCAGCTCCGGGACTAACACCGGGGAGCTGTTTTTT. It yields the protein CASSSGTNTGELFF. The whole variable domain, filled in from reference TRBV5-1 and TRBJ2-2, reads KAGVTQTPRYLIKTRGQQVTLSCSPISGHRSVSWYQQTPGQGLQFLFEYFSETQRNKGNFPGRFSGRQFSNSRSEMNVSTLELGDSALYLCASSSGTNTGELFFGEGSRLTVL.

The chain carries TRBV27 and TRBJ1-1; no definite D call. CDR3 length: 13 amino acids. Looked up from germline, CDR1 is MNHEY and CDR2 is SMNVEV (reference sequence). The V gene lost 5 bases and the J gene lost 0 bases, with 7 bases spanning the gap. This CDR3 reads CASSIGMNTEAFF. CDR3 bases: TGTGCCAGCAGTATAGGGATGAACACTGAAGCTTTCTTT.